These 28 T cell receptor beta chains came from one sample sequenced in a study of cytomegalovirus exposure and HLA in healthy donors. PCR was performed using 60 Vbeta and 13 Jbeta primers. Sequencing was performed with immunoSEQ multiplex PCR; in TCRdb, only in-frame clones are kept and a portion is missing. The sample lists roughly 190,000 clones; approximately 79% were seen once. Material: PBMCs. These receptors were obtained from a woman aged 18-35 years in good health and CMV-seronegative.

The chain has TRBV28 and TRBJ2-5; 8 bases map to TRBD1. CDR1 MDHEN and CDR2 SYDVKM come from the germline V gene. V lost 6 bases to trimming and J lost 5 bases; unmatched junction nucleotides: 8. The CDR3 contains 14 residues. The CDR3 nucleotides read TGTGCCAGCAGCCCCGACAGGGGTAAGGAGACCCAGTACTTC. This codes for CASSPDRGKETQYF.

The rearrangement uses TRBV27 and TRBJ1-5; D unclear. Trimming removed 1 base at V and 0 bases at J, with 4 bases between. CDR3 length: 14 amino acids. Germline V gene data show CDR1 as MNHEY and CDR2 as SMNVEV (reference sequence). The CDR3 bases are TGTGCCAGCAGTTTATTATCTAGCAATCAGCCCCAGCATTTT. This translates into CASSLLSSNQPQHF.

The J gene is TRBJ1-4, the V gene TRBV4-3, with 8 bases aligning to TRBD1. The germline gives CDR1 LGHNA, CDR2 YSLEER. Trimming removed 2 bases from V and 8 bases from J; junction bases left unmatched: 7. The CDR3 runs to 15 residues. The CDR3 reads CASSQTGGRMEKLFF. The CDR3 DNA sequence: TGCGCCAGCAGCCAAACAGGGGGGCGAATGGAAAAACTGTTTTTT.

The chain joins TRBV7-2 to TRBJ1-3; maybe TRBD1 (5 bases). Trimming shortened V by 0 bases and J by 4 bases, and 13 bases separated the two germline ends. CDR3 length: 16 amino acids. Germline CDR1 is SGHTA and CDR2 is FQGNSA. The CDR3 DNA follows: TGTGCCAGCAGCTTAGCGTCCAGGGTGGCAGGAAACACCATATATTTT. Its translation: CASSLASRVAGNTIYF.

The chain carries TRBV19 and TRBJ1-6; the match to TRBD1 covers 8 bases. The length of the CDR3 is 14 residues. Per germline, CDR1 LNHDA and CDR2 SQIVND (reference sequence). V shed 3 bases and J 7 bases; nucleotides not matched to a gene: 2. This CDR3 is CASSIGQGNSPLHF. For the CDR3, the DNA is TGTGCCAGTAGTATCGGACAGGGAAATTCACCCCTCCACTTT.

V gene TRBV28 combines with J gene TRBJ2-2; 9 bases are a match to TRBD1. The CDR3 spans 13 residues. Germline CDR1 and CDR2: MDHEN and SYDVKM. V trimming: 11 bases; J trimming: 6 bases; junction bases outside the gene matches: 7. The CDR3 here is CAGQGRMAGELFF. In nucleotides, the CDR3 is TGTGCCGGACAGGGGAGAATGGCCGGGGAGCTGTTTTTT.

This clone was seen just once. This chain connects TRBV19 to TRBJ2-7; D possibly corresponds to TRBD2 (5 bases). The germline V gene has CDR1 LNHDA and CDR2 SQIVND (reference sequence). The CDR3 consists of 13 residues. Trimming removed 5 bases at V and 6 bases at J, with 14 bases between. CDR3 region: CASSGHPAGEQYF. DNA for the CDR3: TGTGCCAGTAGTGGGCACCCGGCGGGCGAGCAGTACTTC.

The chain combines TRBV6-1 with TRBJ1-3; tentatively, D is TRBD1 (5 bases). Germline V gene sequence: CDR1 MNHNS, CDR2 SASEGT. V was clipped by 6 bases and J by 0 bases, with 9 bases between them. The CDR3 totals 14 residues. The CDR3 DNA reads as TGTGCCAGCAGCGGGGGGGACTCTGGAAACACCATATATTTT. Translated: CASSGGDSGNTIYF.

This clone appeared a few times. The chain uses TRBV5-8 and TRBJ2-1, with 11 bases aligning to TRBD2. This CDR3 is built from 19 residues. From germline, CDR1 is SGHTS and CDR2 YDEGEE. With 0 bases clipped from V and 6 bases from J, the junction kept 14 bases outside the gene matches. The CDR3 is CASSLGRGTSGPMVNEQFF. As DNA, the CDR3 is TGTGCCAGCAGCTTGGGAAGGGGGACTAGCGGTCCCATGGTCAATGAGCAGTTCTTC.

This rearrangement joins TRBV4-1 to TRBJ2-3; TRBD2 is a possible D gene (6 bases). Trimming cost V 2 bases and J 4 bases, with 13 bases left between them. The CDR3 contains 15 residues. Per germline, CDR1 MGHRA and CDR2 YSYEKL. The CDR3 DNA reads as TGCGCCAGCAGCCAAAGGAGGGCGAACCCAGATACGCAGTATTTT. Translation gives CASSQRRANPDTQYF.

V gene TRBV11-2 combines with J gene TRBJ1-1, with a possible D match to TRBD1 (6 bases). This CDR3 region has 13 residues. Germline CDR1 and CDR2: SGHAT and FQNNGV. V shed 1 base and J shed 10 bases, with 13 bases lying between them. The CDR3 sequence: CASSLAWGGAAFF. CDR3 coding DNA: TGTGCCAGCAGCTTAGCCTGGGGGGGGGCAGCTTTCTTT.

The chain recombines TRBV5-1 with TRBJ2-3, with 7 nucleotides matching TRBD1. Germline V lookup: CDR1 SGHRS, CDR2 YFSETQ. J lost 5 bases, V lost 5 bases, and 11 bases had no gene match. The CDR3 has 15 amino acids. CDR3 protein: CASRLQGVGLDTQYF. CDR3 DNA sequence: TGCGCCAGCAGACTGCAGGGGGTGGGTTTAGATACGCAGTATTTT.

This clone was observed once. The J gene is TRBJ2-3, the V gene TRBV5-6; D remains unclear. This CDR3 has 16 amino acids. CDR1 SGHDT and CDR2 YYEEEE come from the germline V gene. Trimming left V 0 bases short and J 0 bases short, with 11 bases between. The CDR3 nucleotides read TGTGCCAGCAGCTTGGTGAGGATTTTTAGCACAGATACGCAGTATTTT. The encoded protein is CASSLVRIFSTDTQYF. Combining the CDR3 with reference TRBV5-6 and TRBJ2-3 gives the whole variable domain DAGVTQSPTHLIKTRGQQVTLRCSPKSGHDTVSWYQQALGQGPQFIFQYYEEEERQRGNFPDRFSGHQFPNYSSELNVNALLLGDSALYLCASSLVRIFSTDTQYFGPGTRLTVL.

The chain uses TRBV7-9 and TRBJ1-5; 9 nucleotides agree with TRBD1. With V trimmed by 4 bases and J by 9 bases, 4 bases remained unmatched. CDR3 length: 13 amino acids. Germline V lookup: CDR1 SEHNR, CDR2 FQNEAQ (reference sequence). The DNA of the CDR3 is TGTGCCAGCAGCTCGGGACAGGGTGCGCCCCAGCATTTT. It is translated as CASSSGQGAPQHF.

This chain joins TRBV4-1 and TRBJ1-4; possibly TRBD1 for D (6 bases). The V end lost 6 bases, the J end lost 0 bases, and 11 bases lay between the germline ends. Germline CDR1 MGHRA, CDR2 YSYEKL. CDR3 size: 15 residues. The CDR3 DNA is TGCGCCAGCAGGCAGCGACAGGCAACTAATGAAAAACTGTTTTTT. Protein sequence: CASRQRQATNEKLFF.

The chain has TRBV18 and TRBJ2-7, with a possible D match to TRBD1 (5 bases). The length of the CDR3 is 13 residues. Germline V gene lookup returns CDR1 KGHSH and CDR2 LQKENI. Trimming pared 1 base from V and 2 bases from J, leaving 6 bases between. The CDR3 loop reads CASSPLGAYEQYF. CDR3 in DNA: TGTGCCAGCTCACCACTAGGGGCCTACGAGCAGTACTTC.

The chain recombines TRBV9 with TRBJ1-4, with 12 nucleotides matching TRBD1. This CDR3 comprises 15 residues. Germline trimming cut 3 bases from V and 8 bases from J; bases unmatched to any gene: 5. Germline values: CDR1 SGDLS, CDR2 YYNGEE. The chain's CDR3 is CASSDSGTGGEKLFF. CDR3 DNA sequence: TGTGCCAGCAGCGACTCCGGGACAGGGGGCGAAAAACTGTTTTTT.

The rearrangement joins TRBV5-1 to TRBJ2-2; D is possibly TRBD1 (5 bases). Germline V lookup: CDR1 SGHRS, CDR2 YFSETQ. The CDR3 has 16 amino acids. V was cut by 1 base and J by 2 bases, with 12 bases left in between. In nucleotides, the CDR3 is TGCGCCAGCAGCTTGCTGGGGCAGGGTAACACCGGGGAGCTGTTTTTT. Amino acid sequence: CASSLLGQGNTGELFF. Combining the CDR3 with reference TRBV5-1 and TRBJ2-2 gives the whole variable domain KAGVTQTPRYLIKTRGQQVTLSCSPISGHRSVSWYQQTPGQGLQFLFEYFSETQRNKGNFPGRFSGRQFSNSRSEMNVSTLELGDSALYLCASSLLGQGNTGELFFGEGSRLTVL.

The chain is built from TRBV28 and TRBJ2-1; 12 bases map to TRBD2. V dropped 3 bases and J dropped 8; count of bases not matched to a gene: 5. The germline V gene has CDR1 MDHEN and CDR2 SYDVKM. The CDR3 has 15 amino acids. CDR3 sequence reads: CASSFLAGGWYEQFF. In DNA, the CDR3 is TGTGCCAGCAGTTTCCTAGCGGGAGGGTGGTATGAGCAGTTCTTC. The whole variable domain, filled in from reference TRBV28 and TRBJ2-1, reads DVKVTQSSRYLVKRTGEKVFLECVQDMDHENMFWYRQDPGLGLRLIYFSYDVKMKEKGDIPEGYSVSREKKERFSLILESASTNQTSMYLCASSFLAGGWYEQFFGPGTRLTVL.

The chain recombines TRBV11-2 with TRBJ2-7; D is possibly TRBD1 (6 bases). Deletions cut 2 bases from V and 1 base from J, with 9 bases between. This CDR3 has 14 residues. The germline CDR1 and CDR2 sequences are SGHAT and FQNNGV. The CDR3 here is CASSLNQGSYEQYF. CDR3 DNA: TGTGCCAGCAGCTTAAATCAGGGGTCCTACGAGCAGTACTTC.

The rearrangement uses TRBV5-1 and TRBJ1-2, with 8 nucleotides matching TRBD1. Germline CDR1 and CDR2: SGHRS and YFSETQ. The CDR3 spans 15 residues. V shed 3 bases and J 6 bases; nucleotides not matched to a gene: 10. CDR3 protein: CASSSGQGGLHGYTF. For the CDR3, the DNA is TGCGCCAGCAGCTCCGGACAGGGCGGTCTCCATGGCTACACCTTC.

This clone has only a few counts. V is TRBV6-4 and J is TRBJ2-1; D is perhaps TRBD2 (5 bases). Germline V gene data show CDR1 as MRHNA and CDR2 as SNTAGT. The V end was cut by 4 bases, the J end by 5 bases, with 12 bases between. The CDR3 totals 14 residues. The CDR3 protein is CASSVTTRDNEQFF. CDR3 sequence (DNA): TGTGCCAGCAGTGTCACCACTAGGGACAATGAGCAGTTCTTC.

The V gene is TRBV19, the J gene TRBJ2-7, with 10 bases that match TRBD2. CDR1 and CDR2 from the germline V gene are LNHDA and SQIVND (reference sequence). The CDR3 extends over 16 amino acids. With 6 bases clipped from V and 1 base from J, the junction kept 9 bases outside the gene matches. The CDR3, as DNA: TGTGCCAGTAGCATCCTAGCGGGAGAGTCATCCTACGAGCAGTACTTC. It is translated as CASSILAGESSYEQYF.

The CDR3 sequence: CASSQDGETEAFF. The CDR3 nucleotides are TGCGCCAGCAGCCAAGACGGGGAGACTGAAGCTTTCTTT. The chain combines TRBV4-1 with TRBJ1-1; D is unresolved. Germline CDR1 and CDR2: MGHRA and YSYEKL. This CDR3 region has 13 residues. Trimming took off 0 bases at V and 5 bases at J, with 7 bases between the two ends.

This rearrangement joins TRBV2 to TRBJ2-7, with 7 positions matching TRBD2. CDR1 is SNHLY, CDR2 FYNNEI, per germline. This CDR3 has 14 residues. Trimming removed 10 bases from V and 5 bases from J; junction bases left unmatched: 14. DNA for the CDR3: TGTGCCACCCCCAGGAGAGGGAGGGCCGACGAGCAGTACTTC. Translation: CATPRRGRADEQYF.

The chain recombines TRBV27 with TRBJ2-7, with 11 bases lining up with TRBD1. V was pared by 5 bases and J by 6 bases, with 12 bases of the junction left unmatched. Germline CDR1 and CDR2: MNHEY and SMNVEV (reference sequence). The CDR3 covers 16 residues. The CDR3 DNA reads as TGTGCCAGCAGTACTATTCCGGGACAGGGGGTAGGCGAGCAGTACTTC. Translation gives CASSTIPGQGVGEQYF.

Written as DNA, the CDR3 is TGTGCCAGCACCCAGGGAAGTTATGGCTACACCTTC. This translates into CASTQGSYGYTF. The chain is built from TRBV6-6 and TRBJ1-2, with a tentative D call TRBD1 (5 bases). CDR3 length equals 12 residues. CDR1 MNHNY and CDR2 SVGAGI come from the germline V gene (reference sequence). Trimming cost V 7 bases and J 5 bases, with 11 bases left between them.

The gene calls are TRBV19 and TRBJ2-7; no definite D call. The CDR3 is 13 amino acids. In germline, CDR1 is LNHDA, CDR2 SQIVND (reference sequence). V lost 3 bases to trimming and J lost 3 bases, with 9 bases between them. The CDR3 reads CASSIRPDYEQYF. CDR3 in DNA: TGTGCCAGTAGTATCAGGCCTGACTACGAGCAGTACTTC.